The 29 T cell receptor beta chains given below trace back to one sample, sequenced in a study of naive and memory T cell subsets listed by TCRdb under 2017. Libraries were made using UMI-ligation and nested PCR. TCRdb names Illumina MiSeq as the instrument used. An equimolar mix of two oligonucleotides covering both TRBC1 and TRBC2 was used as the beta constant-region primer. Four rounds of PCR were used to amplify ligated cDNA, with nested alpha and beta constant-region primers being used together with the SP2 primer. TCRdb passed the public sequencing reads through fastp at Q25 and MiXCR, retaining productive beta sequences. Every CDR3 protein is listed once, alongside the most common genes and DNA of its rows. For this sample there are roughly 80,000 distinct CDR3 sequences; about 8.2% appear just once. 1.2% of the sample is in the top ten clones. Sequenced sample: naive CD8+ T cells from blood. The cell subset or site label, read with the paper, signifies: naive T cells, CD45RA high CD27+. The receptors shown here come from a human donor in good health.

To note about this clonotype: A much larger clone differs by one base, so this may be a read error. This chain uses TRBV5-4 with TRBJ2-7; D may be TRBD2 (5 bases). V was cut by 4 bases and J by 3 bases, with 14 bases left in between. The CDR3 contains 14 residues. CDR1 and CDR2 from the germline V gene are SGHNT and YYREEE (reference sequence). The CDR3 DNA is TGTGCCAGCAGCACCTTCCCGACTATCTACGAGCAGTACTTC. Encoded protein: CASSTFPTIYEQYF.

V and J are TRBV20-1 and TRBJ2-1; 8 positions agree with TRBD2. This CDR3 has 15 amino acids. Germline CDR1 DFQATT, CDR2 SNEGSKA (reference sequence). Trimming took 0 bases from V and 3 from J; bases not matched to a gene: 4. CDR3 nucleotide sequence: TGCAGTGCTAGAGATCCGGGACTAGTCTACAATGAGCAGTTCTTC. It translates to CSARDPGLVYNEQFF.

In this sample, this clonotype turned up many times. V gene TRBV5-4 combines with J gene TRBJ2-2; a weak D match, TRBD2 (5 bases). V lost 2 bases and J 4 bases, leaving 12 bases between the germline ends. The CDR3 is 15 residues long. Per germline, CDR1 SGHNT and CDR2 YYREEE (reference sequence). The CDR3 region has the DNA TGTGCCAGCAGCTTAGAGGGAGTCGGCACCGGGGAGCTGTTTTTT. Its translation: CASSLEGVGTGELFF.

The V and J genes are TRBV12-3 or TRBV12-4 and TRBJ2-3; TRBD2 matches 11 bases. V lost 6 bases and J lost 4; bases outside the gene matches: 9. The CDR3 runs to 16 residues. In nucleotides, the CDR3 is TGTGCCAGCAGCCGACTAGCGGGATATGATGCAGATACGCAGTATTTT. Encoded protein: CASSRLAGYDADTQYF.

This clonotype was seen more than once but under ten times. The chain has TRBV10-3 and TRBJ2-5; D is possibly TRBD2 (6 bases). Germline V lookup: CDR1 ENHRY, CDR2 SYGVKD. The CDR3 is 14 amino acids. Trimming cost V 0 bases and J 7 bases, with 12 bases left between them. CDR3 sequence: CAISESAPGRTQYF. The CDR3 region has the DNA TGTGCCATCAGTGAGTCCGCTCCCGGGAGGACCCAGTACTTC.

This clonotype was counted between two and nine times. J is TRBJ2-7 and V is TRBV7-2; D is perhaps TRBD1 or TRBD2 (5 bases each). This CDR3 has 17 residues. Germline CDR1 and CDR2: SGHTA and FQGNSA. Trimming cost V 4 bases and J 2 bases, with 21 bases left between them. CDR3 sequence reads: CASSSTRDAVSPYEQYF. In DNA, the CDR3 is TGTGCCAGCAGCTCGACCCGGGACGCCGTAAGTCCCTACGAGCAGTACTTC.

Ten or more counts support this clonotype. CDR3 loop: CASSSRKVNTEAFF. As DNA, the CDR3 is TGCGCCAGCAGCTCAAGGAAGGTTAACACTGAAGCTTTCTTT. The J gene is TRBJ1-1, the V gene TRBV5-1; D is undetermined. With 3 bases removed from V and 2 bases from J, the gap between germline ends came to 11 bases. The V gene's germline CDR1 is SGHRS and CDR2 YFSETQ. The length of the CDR3 is 14 residues.

The chain employs TRBV11-2 and TRBJ2-2; D is perhaps TRBD1 or TRBD2 (6 bases each). The CDR3 has 18 residues. The germline V gene encodes CDR1 SGHAT and CDR2 FQNNGV. Trimming took off 5 bases at V and 2 bases at J, with 21 bases between the two ends. The CDR3 region has the DNA TGTGCCAGCAGCCCCTATCCCTTGGCGGGACAAAACACCGGGGAGCTGTTTTTT. Its translation: CASSPYPLAGQNTGELFF.

The genes are TRBV4-1 and TRBJ2-7; tentative D call: TRBD2 (6 bases). The V end was cut by 0 bases, the J end by 7 bases, with 19 bases between. The CDR3 runs to 16 residues. CDR1 and CDR2 from the germline V gene are MGHRA and YSYEKL. The CDR3 nucleotides read TGCGCCAGCAGCCAAGATGGTAGCGGCAGTAGTTCGGAGCAGTACTTC. This encodes CASSQDGSGSSSEQYF.

The V and J genes are TRBV29-1 and TRBJ1-1; D possibly corresponds to TRBD1 (5 bases). Trimming shortened V by 3 bases and J by 6 bases, and 8 bases separated the two germline ends. Germline loops: CDR1 SQVTM, CDR2 ANQGSEA. The CDR3 has 11 residues. This chain's CDR3 is CSVDRGAEAFF. CDR3 DNA: TGCAGCGTTGACCGAGGGGCTGAAGCTTTCTTT.

This CDR3 is CSASGPGRDTQYF. The CDR3, as DNA: TGCAGTGCTAGCGGCCCCGGCAGAGATACGCAGTATTTT. This chain links TRBV20-1 with TRBJ2-3; no clear D gene. Germline V CDR1 and CDR2: DFQATT, SNEGSKA (reference sequence). V lost 3 bases to trimming and J lost 5 bases, with 12 bases between them. CDR3 length: 13 residues.

Ten or more counts support this clonotype. This rearrangement joins TRBV7-6 to TRBJ1-5; no clear D. This CDR3 comprises 14 residues. Trimming shortened V by 4 bases and J by 11 bases, and 18 bases separated the two germline ends. Germline values: CDR1 SGHVS, CDR2 FNYEAQ. This CDR3 is CASSSLTAGKAQHF. CDR3 bases: TGTGCCAGCAGCTCCCTCACGGCGGGGAAAGCCCAGCATTTT.

This clonotype was observed a few times. The rearrangement joins TRBV4-3 to TRBJ2-3; D call uncertain. CDR3 length equals 17 residues. The ends were cut back, 0 bases at V and 1 base at J, with 14 bases in the middle. From germline, CDR1 is LGHNA and CDR2 YSLEER. The CDR3 bases are TGCGCCAGCAGCCAAGATTCTCAGGTTTTGGGCACAGATACGCAGTATTTT. Encoded protein: CASSQDSQVLGTDTQYF.

This clonotype was recorded many times. J is TRBJ1-2 and V is TRBV9; D remains ambiguous. CDR1 is SGDLS, CDR2 YYNGEE, per germline. The CDR3 sequence is 11 residues long. V lost 3 bases and J lost 4, with 4 bases in between. Here the CDR3 reads CASSAGYGYTF. The CDR3, as DNA: TGTGCCAGCAGCGCTGGCTATGGCTACACCTTC.

This chain links TRBV7-2 with TRBJ2-5; either TRBD1 or TRBD2 may supply D (6 bases each). Germline-derived CDR1 and CDR2 are SGHTA and FQGNSA. The CDR3 consists of 15 residues. Trimming cost V 5 bases and J 1 base, with 14 bases left between them. The CDR3 region has the DNA TGTGCCAGCAGCCCGGGGGCGGGCACCCAAGAGACCCAGTACTTC. Protein product: CASSPGAGTQETQYF.

V and J are TRBV7-2 and TRBJ1-1; no firm D call. Germline CDR1 is SGHTA and CDR2 is FQGNSA. V lost 0 bases, J lost 3 bases, and 26 bases lay in between. This CDR3 is 20 amino acids long. The CDR3: CASSLAYWLGLASRDTEAFF. CDR3 sequence (DNA): TGTGCCAGCAGCTTAGCTTATTGGTTAGGGTTGGCATCACGAGACACTGAAGCTTTCTTT. Drawing the rest from reference TRBV7-2 and TRBJ1-1, the complete variable domain is GAGVSQSPSNKVTEKGKDVELRCDPISGHTALYWYRQSLGQGLEFLIYFQGNSAPDKSGLPSDRFSAERTGGSVSTLTIQRTQQEDSAVYLCASSLAYWLGLASRDTEAFFGQGTRLTVV.

The CDR3 DNA is TGCAGTGCTAGTGCGGGGTTCTCCTACGAGCAGTACTTC. This codes for CSASAGFSYEQYF. This sequence joins TRBV20-1 and TRBJ2-7; TRBD2 is a possible D gene (6 bases). There are 13 residues in the CDR3. V was pared by 3 bases and J by 0 bases, with 9 bases between. In germline, CDR1 is DFQATT, CDR2 SNEGSKA (reference sequence).

V gene TRBV27 combines with J gene TRBJ2-7; D is perhaps TRBD1 (6 bases). Germline CDR1 is MNHEY and CDR2 is SMNVEV (reference sequence). This CDR3 is built from 14 residues. The V end lost 3 bases, the J end lost 0 bases, and 9 bases lay between the germline ends. CDR3 in DNA: TGTGCCAGCAGTTTTTTCAGGGGCTCCTACGAGCAGTACTTC. This encodes CASSFFRGSYEQYF.

The chain combines TRBV4-1 with TRBJ1-5, with a tentative D call TRBD1 (6 bases). Germline lookup yields CDR1 MGHRA and CDR2 YSYEKL. This CDR3 has 18 residues. Trimming took off 1 base at V and 7 bases at J, with 23 bases between the two ends. CDR3 amino acids: CASSQVSSGGGSGQPQHF. Here the CDR3 DNA reads TGCGCCAGCAGCCAAGTATCATCGGGGGGCGGATCGGGGCAGCCCCAGCATTTT.

This clonotype was counted at least ten times. The rearrangement uses TRBV6-4 and TRBJ2-1; D is uncertain. Deletions cut 3 bases from V and 2 bases from J, with 11 bases between. The CDR3 length is 15 residues. Germline loops: CDR1 MRHNA, CDR2 SNTAGT. CDR3 sequence reads: CASSDPDAAYNEQFF. CDR3 coding DNA: TGTGCCAGCAGTGATCCCGACGCGGCCTACAATGAGCAGTTCTTC.

This clonotype was picked up many times. The rearrangement joins TRBV30 to TRBJ2-7; 9 positions agree with TRBD2. The germline gives CDR1 GTSNPN, CDR2 SVGIG (reference sequence). The V segment lost 5 bases and the J segment 0 bases; nucleotides outside the gene matches: 2. CDR3 length equals 13 residues. DNA for the CDR3: TGTGCCTGGTCGGGACTAGCCTCCTACGAGCAGTACTTC. This gives the protein CAWSGLASYEQYF.

This clonotype was recorded many times. The chain has TRBV28 and TRBJ2-7; TRBD2 is a possible D gene (5 bases). The CDR3 contains 15 residues. The germline V and J ends were trimmed by 5 bases and 2 bases, with 16 bases remaining between them. Germline CDR1 MDHEN, CDR2 SYDVKM. The CDR3 region has the DNA TGTGCCAGCAGTCCCCAACTTCGGGGTCCCTACGAGCAGTACTTC. Amino acid sequence: CASSPQLRGPYEQYF.

The rearrangement uses TRBV21-1 and TRBJ1-2. TRBV21-1 is a recognized pseudogene. The CDR3 length is 13 residues. The CDR3: CASSKVYGGGYTF. The CDR3 DNA reads as TGTGCCAGCAGCAAAGTCTACGGCGGGGGCTACACCTTC.

This clonotype was seen ten or more times. The V gene is TRBV7-6, the J gene TRBJ2-1, with 14 bases lining up with TRBD2. CDR1 and CDR2 from the germline V gene are SGHVS and FNYEAQ. The CDR3 runs to 18 residues. J gave up 6 bases and V 5 bases, and 12 bases lay outside the gene matches. CDR3 protein: CASSERLAGGGRSNEQFF. The CDR3 nucleotides read TGTGCCAGCAGCGAGAGACTAGCGGGAGGGGGTCGAAGCAATGAGCAGTTCTTC.

This clonotype was found a few times. This chain joins TRBV11-2 and TRBJ2-3, with TRBD2 matching 9 bases. This CDR3 region has 14 residues. In germline, CDR1 is SGHAT, CDR2 FQNNGV. V shed 7 bases and J 5 bases; nucleotides not matched to a gene: 7. The chain's CDR3 is CASTGGRAIDTQYF. CDR3 DNA: TGTGCCAGCACGGGCGGGAGGGCCATAGATACGCAGTATTTT.

Note on this clonotype: This may be a read error, as it is one base from a much larger clone. V gene TRBV20-1 combines with J gene TRBJ2-5; D possibly uses TRBD1 or TRBD2 (6 bases each). Germline V gene sequence: CDR1 DFQATT, CDR2 SNEGSKA (reference sequence). The CDR3 runs to 13 residues. In DNA form, the CDR3 reads TGCATTGCTCCGGGAAAAGAGGGGGGGACCCAGTACTTC. This sequence encodes CIAPGKEGGTQYF.

This sequence joins TRBV29-1 and TRBJ2-7; possibly TRBD1 or TRBD2 for D (5 bases each). CDR1 and CDR2 from the germline V gene are SQVTM and ANQGSEA. The CDR3 has 14 residues. V lost 6 bases, J lost 4 bases, and 19 bases lay in between. The CDR3 loop is CSVPGKAGQYEQYF. CDR3 bases: TGCAGCGTCCCCGGGAAGGCAGGACAATACGAGCAGTACTTC.

This clonotype was recorded a few times. The chain combines TRBV7-9 with TRBJ1-1; unclear D gene. From germline, CDR1 is SEHNR and CDR2 FQNEAQ (reference sequence). CDR3 length: 14 amino acids. Trimming removed 5 bases at V and 5 bases at J, with 15 bases between. CDR3 DNA sequence: TGTGCCAGCAGCCCAGTAGGGAGCGAAACTGAAGCTTTCTTT. The encoded protein is CASSPVGSETEAFF.

This chain joins TRBV15 and TRBJ2-5, with D possibly TRBD1 on 6 matching bases. The CDR3 is made up of 14 amino acids. The V gene's germline CDR1 is LNHNV and CDR2 YYDKDF (reference sequence). Trimming left V 3 bases short and J 3 bases short, with 11 bases between. The CDR3 reads CATSSRTGKETQYF. The CDR3 nucleotides read TGTGCCACCAGCAGCCGCACAGGGAAAGAGACCCAGTACTTC.